This T cell receptor (beta chain) was captured by sequencing in a study of CD8+ T cells in alopecia areata. On the study more broadly: Patients remained on tofacitinib for 6 to 18 months and then went 6 months without it.

RNA extraction was followed by reverse transcription into cDNA, which acted as the sequencing template. Produced via immunoSEQ multiplex PCR; TCRdb's table is partial and in-frame only. This sample has over 200,000 clones, with about three fifths found just once. Study-wide results and limits: Alopecia totalis/universalis scalp especially showed more expanded CD8+ clones than normal scalp.

Of note for this clone: What it binds is unknown.

J lost 0 bases, V lost 6 bases, and 5 bases had no gene match. Germline V gives CDR1 ENHRY, CDR2 SYGVKD. The CDR3 is 16 amino acids. The V gene is TRBV10-3, the J gene TRBJ2-6; 7 bases are shared with TRBD1. This receptor was taken from a human donor with alopecia areata. Sequenced material: CD4+ T cells sorted from blood, taken at week 0. The CDR3 protein is CAISPGQFSGANVLTF. Written as DNA, the CDR3 is TGTGCCATCAGCCCGGGACAGTTCTCTGGGGCCAACGTCCTGACTTTC.